The next 23 T cell receptor beta chains were all read from a single sample in a study of T cells in Graves' hyperthyroidism and ophthalmopathy. Amplification targeted TCR beta CDR3 regions from RNA transcripts. The study used the HTBI primer set for a first-round RT-PCR of the TCR CDR3. TCRdb called the multiplex PCR reads again in MiXCR, with one record for every CDR3 protein. The sample has some 770,000 distinct CDR3 sequences; less than 20% are singletons. The source material was blood. These receptors came from a man aged 18 to 30 with Graves' hyperthyroidism.

V and J are TRBV19 and TRBJ1-2; D call uncertain. There are 14 residues in the CDR3. Germline CDR1 LNHDA, CDR2 SQIVND (reference sequence). Trimming pared 3 bases from V and 2 bases from J, leaving 10 bases between. The CDR3 sequence is CASSILVGNYGYTF. DNA for the CDR3: TGTGCCAGTAGTATCCTGGTTGGGAACTATGGCTACACCTTC.

This clonotype came up many times. The gene calls are TRBV12-3 or TRBV12-4 and TRBJ1-1, with TRBD1 matching over 9 bases. The CDR3 is made up of 16 amino acids. The V and J ends lost 1 base and 0 bases, in that order; junction bases with no gene match: 3. The CDR3 nucleotides read TGTGCCAGCAGTTTAGGGACAGGGGCCATGAACACTGAAGCTTTCTTT. It encodes CASSLGTGAMNTEAFF.

This clonotype was counted many times. The chain combines TRBV30 with TRBJ2-7, with TRBD2 matching 8 bases. Trimming at V came to 3 bases and at J to 7 bases, leaving 11 bases not matched to a gene. The CDR3 loop spans 14 amino acids. Germline assignment: CDR1 GTSNPN and CDR2 SVGIG (reference sequence). CDR3 nucleotide sequence: TGTGCCTGGAGGATGATAGCGGGGTTAGGAGAGCAGTACTTC. Translated, it gives CAWRMIAGLGEQYF.

This clonotype showed up just a few times. The CDR3: CASRGSRSYEQYF. The CDR3 nucleotides are TGCGCCAGCAGAGGAAGCCGTTCCTACGAGCAGTACTTC. The chain has TRBV5-1 and TRBJ2-7; no reliable D call. Germline CDR1 is SGHRS and CDR2 is YFSETQ. This CDR3 is 13 amino acids long. Trimming cost V 5 bases and J 1 base, with 10 bases left between them.

This clonotype was detected only a few times. V usage is TRBV20-1 and J usage is TRBJ2-7; D possibly corresponds to TRBD1 (5 bases). The germline gives CDR1 DFQATT, CDR2 SNEGSKA (reference sequence). Trimming took off 1 base at V and 2 bases at J, with 9 bases between the two ends. The CDR3 contains 13 residues. In DNA, the CDR3 is TGCAGTGCTAGAGGGACACCAGCCTACGAGCAGTACTTC. Its protein is CSARGTPAYEQYF.

The V call is TRBV28, the J call TRBJ2-3, with 8 bases that match TRBD2. Germline V gene sequence: CDR1 MDHEN, CDR2 SYDVKM. The CDR3 loop spans 15 amino acids. Trimming removed 0 bases from V and 5 bases from J; junction bases left unmatched: 4. The CDR3 DNA is TGTGCCAGCAGTTTATGGGGGACTAGGGAAGATACGCAGTATTTT. As protein: CASSLWGTREDTQYF. The whole variable domain, remainder taken from reference TRBV28 and TRBJ2-3, is DVKVTQSSRYLVKRTGEKVFLECVQDMDHENMFWYRQDPGLGLRLIYFSYDVKMKEKGDIPEGYSVSREKKERFSLILESASTNQTSMYLCASSLWGTREDTQYFGPGTRLTVL.

This clonotype was found a few times. This chain connects TRBV7-8 to TRBJ2-7; perhaps TRBD2 as D (5 bases). CDR1 SGHVS and CDR2 FQNEAQ come from the germline V gene. V lost 1 base and J lost 4, with 17 bases in between. This CDR3 contains 16 residues. The CDR3 DNA sequence: TGTGCCAGCAGCTTAGATCTCGGTAGGAGCGGTTACGAGCAGTACTTC. Protein product: CASSLDLGRSGYEQYF.

The genes are TRBV28 and TRBJ1-4; D perhaps matches TRBD1 (6 bases). Trimming took off 3 bases at V and 7 bases at J, with 18 bases between the two ends. The CDR3 sequence is 16 residues long. Germline V CDR1 and CDR2: MDHEN, SYDVKM. Here the CDR3 reads CASSFLAAVGAEKLFF. Here the CDR3 DNA reads TGTGCCAGCAGTTTTCTGGCGGCTGTGGGGGCTGAAAAACTGTTTTTT.

The J gene is TRBJ2-7, the V gene TRBV25-1; D is unclear. This CDR3 has 14 amino acids. V shed 3 bases and J shed 0 bases, with 9 bases lying between them. Germline values: CDR1 MGHDK, CDR2 SYGVNS. The CDR3 loop reads CASSEIHSSYEQYF. The CDR3 DNA follows: TGTGCCAGCAGTGAGATACATAGCTCCTACGAGCAGTACTTC.

The rearrangement links TRBV19 to TRBJ1-5; D is ambiguous. This CDR3 is 15 amino acids long. From germline, CDR1 is LNHDA and CDR2 SQIVND (reference sequence). Between the trimmed V and J ends, which lost 6 bases and 2 bases, there was a span of 14 bases. The CDR3 nucleotides read TGTGCCAGTAGGTTTGGGGTCGGAGGCAATCAGCCCCAGCATTTT. Translating it yields CASRFGVGGNQPQHF.

This clonotype was seen only a few times. V usage is TRBV12-3 or TRBV12-4 and J usage is TRBJ2-2; either TRBD1 or TRBD2 may supply D (5 bases each). This CDR3 region has 15 residues. V lost 2 bases to trimming and J lost 3 bases, with 10 bases between them. CDR3 nucleotides: TGTGCCAGCAGTTTACGGGGCACCGACACCGGGGAGCTGTTTTTT. It yields the protein CASSLRGTDTGELFF.

In this sample, this clonotype turned up a few times. The chain has TRBV11-3 and TRBJ1-1; D call uncertain. Germline V gene data show CDR1 as SGHNT and CDR2 as YENEEA. The CDR3 covers 14 residues. V was pared by 2 bases and J by 1 base, with 8 bases between. The CDR3 coding sequence is TGTGCCAGCAGCTTACGGCAGTCGAACACTGAAGCTTTCTTT. As protein: CASSLRQSNTEAFF.

The J gene is TRBJ2-2, the V gene TRBV7-3; D is uncertain. Trimming shortened V by 2 bases and J by 5 bases, and 9 bases separated the two germline ends. The CDR3 has 14 amino acids. The germline V gene encodes CDR1 SGHTA and CDR2 FQGTGA. In DNA form, the CDR3 reads TGTGCCAGCAGCTTAGGGGTTTTAACCGGGGAGCTGTTTTTT. Amino acids: CASSLGVLTGELFF. The full variable domain, rest sourced from reference TRBV7-3 and TRBJ2-2, is GAGVSQTPSNKVTEKGKYVELRCDPISGHTALYWYRQSLGQGPEFLIYFQGTGAADDSGLPNDRFFAVRPEGSVSTLKIQRTERGDSAVYLCASSLGVLTGELFFGEGSRLTVL.

This clonotype has more than one count but fewer than ten. This chain connects TRBV28 to TRBJ2-7; TRBD2 agrees at 9 bases. In germline, CDR1 is MDHEN, CDR2 SYDVKM. CDR3 size: 16 residues. V was clipped by 4 bases and J by 6 bases; unmatched bases: 13. This chain's CDR3 is CASSSYGGLAVLEQYF. CDR3 bases: TGTGCCAGCAGTTCTTACGGGGGACTAGCCGTTCTCGAGCAGTACTTC.

Of note for this clonotype: A much larger clonotype is one base distant, so this may be a read error. The rearrangement links TRBV2 to TRBJ2-5; 12 positions match TRBD1. The V segment lost 4 bases and the J segment 5 bases; nucleotides outside the gene matches: 8. Germline values: CDR1 SNHLY, CDR2 FYNNEI. This CDR3 comprises 16 residues. The DNA of the CDR3 is TGTGCCAGCAGTGGAAGGGGGACAGGGGGCGGTGAGACCCAGTACTTC. Protein: CASSGRGTGGGETQYF.

The J gene is TRBJ1-1, the V gene TRBV10-3; no clear D gene. V lost 2 bases, J lost 1 base, and 5 bases lay in between. Germline-derived CDR1 and CDR2 are ENHRY and SYGVKD. The CDR3 runs to 13 residues. The CDR3 DNA reads as TGTGCCATCAGTGAGGTCAGGAACACTGAAGCTTTCTTT. This encodes CAISEVRNTEAFF.

This clonotype showed up just a few times. The chain couples TRBV6-5 to TRBJ2-2; TRBD1 matches at 8 bases. The CDR3 contains 13 residues. In germline, CDR1 is MNHEY, CDR2 SVGAGI. The J segment lost 14 bases and the V segment lost 2 bases, leaving 7 bases of the junction unmatched. The CDR3 DNA sequence: TGTGCCAGCAGTTACACGCGGACAGGGAGACTGTTTTTT. This translates into CASSYTRTGRLFF.

The table lists this clonotype with many counts. The chain is built from TRBV12-3 or TRBV12-4 and TRBJ1-1; D remains unclear. Trimming pared 5 bases from V and 2 bases from J, leaving 15 bases between. The CDR3 extends over 15 amino acids. CDR3 nucleotide sequence: TGTGCCAGCAGTCCTCCCGACATTAGCAACACTGAAGCTTTCTTT. Translation: CASSPPDISNTEAFF.

This clonotype was seen at least ten times. V and J are TRBV7-6 and TRBJ2-7; 10 bases line up with TRBD2. The germline gives CDR1 SGHVS, CDR2 FNYEAQ. The CDR3 length is 16 residues. Unmatched junction bases numbered 7, after V lost 4 bases and J lost 1 base. CDR3 loop: CASSSTTSGSSYEQYF. Here the CDR3 DNA reads TGTGCCAGCAGCTCAACGACTAGCGGGTCTTCCTACGAGCAGTACTTC. Full variable domain (rest looked up from reference TRBV7-6 and TRBJ2-7): GAGVSQSPRYKVTKRGQDVALRCDPISGHVSLYWYRQALGQGPEFLTYFNYEAQQDKSGLPNDRFSAERPEGSISTLTIQRTEQRDSAMYRCASSSTTSGSSYEQYFGPGTRLTVT.

This clonotype has a handful of counts. A much more abundant neighbour one base away suggests this may be a read error. The chain joins TRBV2 to TRBJ2-1, with 7 bases fitting TRBD1. CDR1 and CDR2 (germline): SNHLY, FYNNEI. The length of the CDR3 is 15 residues. The chain's CDR3 is CASSSDRASCNEQFF. CDR3 DNA: TGTGCCAGCAGTTCCGACAGGGCCTCCTGCAATGAGCAGTTCTTC. The whole variable domain, remainder taken from reference TRBV2 and TRBJ2-1, is EPEVTQTPSHQVTQMGQEVILRCVPISNHLYFYWYRQILGQKVEFLVSFYNNEISEKSEIFDDQFSVERPDGSNFTLKIRSTKLEDSAMYFCASSSDRASCNEQFFGPGTRLTVL.

The table lists this clonotype with many counts. The gene calls are TRBV28 and TRBJ1-1; D perhaps matches TRBD1 (5 bases). Germline CDR1 reads MDHEN; CDR2 reads SYDVKM. The CDR3 contains 15 residues. Deletions cut 4 bases from V and 3 bases from J, with 15 bases between. The CDR3 region is CASSYSRVRDTEAFF. The CDR3 nucleotides read TGTGCCAGCAGTTACAGCAGGGTTCGGGACACTGAAGCTTTCTTT.

CDR3 sequence (DNA): TGCAGTGTCGTCCCGGCTAGCGGGAGTCGGAATGAGCAGTTCTTC. It encodes CSVVPASGSRNEQFF. V is TRBV20-1 and J is TRBJ2-1, with TRBD2 matching over 10 bases. There are 15 residues in the CDR3. Germline CDR1 is DFQATT and CDR2 is SNEGSKA (reference sequence). After removal of 7 bases from V and 7 bases from J, the junction contained 13 bases not matched to a gene.

This clonotype has a count of ten or more. The CDR3 DNA is TGCAGTGCAAGCCGGGACCCTCAAGATACGCAGTATTTT. This encodes CSASRDPQDTQYF. The chain has TRBV20-1 and TRBJ2-3; D may correspond to TRBD1 or TRBD2 (5 bases each). The CDR3 extends over 13 amino acids. The V gene's germline CDR1 is DFQATT and CDR2 SNEGSKA (reference sequence). The V and J ends lost 6 bases and 5 bases respectively, with 15 bases between them.